The 18 T cell receptor beta chains given below trace back to one sample, sequenced in a study of blood T cells in healthy people across ages. Using a J-beta primer mix together with a sample-barcoded 5' primer, a second PCR was run for about 7 to 12 cycles. TCRdb called the 5' RACE reads again in MiXCR, with one record for every CDR3 protein. Among roughly 800,000 distinct CDR3 sequences listed, roughly 24% were seen once. This sample also appeared in a second study, on T cells of mothers and their children.

The specimen was blood. All receptors derive from a boy between 10 and 17 years old in good health.

With regard to this clonotype: This is likely a read error, given that the CDR3 carries no conserved phenylalanine or tryptophan at its end. This chain connects TRBV11-2 to TRBJ2-6; 7 nucleotides match TRBD2. CDR1 and CDR2 (germline): SGHAT, FQNNGV. The CDR3 runs 14 residues. The ends lost 1 base at V and 10 bases at J; junction bases unmatched: 4. For the CDR3, the DNA is TGTGCCAGCAGCTTAGTTGGGGGGGTAAACGTCCTGACTTCC. This codes for CASSLVGGVNVLTS.

Concerning this clonotype: Germline and junction disagree at one end, which may indicate a read error. The rearrangement joins TRBV27 to TRBJ2-1; unclear D gene. There are 8 residues in the CDR3. Germline assignment: CDR1 MNHEY and CDR2 SMNVEV (reference sequence). CDR3 protein: CASSLKIF. The CDR3 region has the DNA TGTGCCAGCAGTTTAAAGATCTTC.

The table lists this clonotype with a count of one. The rearrangement uses TRBV7-9 and TRBJ1-2; tentative D call: TRBD1 (6 bases). Germline V gene data show CDR1 as SEHNR and CDR2 as FQNEAQ (reference sequence). The CDR3 has 15 residues. Trimming removed 5 bases from V and 0 bases from J, with 13 bases in between. The CDR3: CASSPGAGSNYGYTF. The CDR3 DNA reads TGTGCCAGCAGCCCAGGGGCAGGGTCTAACTATGGCTACACCTTC.

V is TRBV3-1 and J is TRBJ2-7; no definite D call. V lost 4 bases and J lost 3, with 13 bases in between. Germline V gene sequence: CDR1 LGHDT, CDR2 YNNKEL (reference sequence). This CDR3 is built from 14 residues. The CDR3 sequence is CASSPRRSRYEQYF. As DNA, the CDR3 is TGTGCCAGCAGCCCGAGGCGGAGCCGCTACGAGCAGTACTTC.

With regard to this clonotype: A read error may produce the germline difference seen at one junction end. The chain couples TRBV20-1 to TRBJ2-7; the D gene is possibly TRBD1 (5 bases). In germline, CDR1 is DFQATT, CDR2 SNEGSKA (reference sequence). CDR3 size: 13 residues. The CDR3 DNA reads TGCAGTGCTAGAGATCAGGGCAACTACCAGCAGTACTTC. Encoded protein: CSARDQGNYQQYF.

This chain joins TRBV6-6 and TRBJ1-1; D might be TRBD1 (6 bases). The CDR3 runs 16 residues. Germline lookup yields CDR1 MNHNY and CDR2 SVGAGI (reference sequence). The ends were cut back, 8 bases at V and 0 bases at J, with 19 bases in the middle. CDR3 amino acids: CASLGAIGQMNTEAFF. Written as DNA, the CDR3 is TGTGCCAGCCTTGGGGCGATTGGACAGATGAACACTGAAGCTTTCTTT.

The rearrangement links TRBV19 to TRBJ2-1; weak D call: TRBD1 (5 bases). This CDR3 spans 13 amino acids. Trimming shortened V by 3 bases and J by 4 bases, and 7 bases separated the two germline ends. Per the germline V gene, CDR1 is LNHDA and CDR2 is SQIVND (reference sequence). The CDR3 region is CASSIRGYNEQFF. The CDR3 region has the DNA TGTGCCAGTAGTATTAGGGGATACAATGAGCAGTTCTTC. The full variable domain, rest sourced from reference TRBV19 and TRBJ2-1, is DGGITQSPKYLFRKEGQNVTLSCEQNLNHDAMYWYRQDPGQGLRLIYYSQIVNDFQKGDIAEGYSVSREKKESFPLTVTSAQKNPTAFYLCASSIRGYNEQFFGPGTRLTVL.

V is TRBV12-3 or TRBV12-4 and J is TRBJ1-4; perhaps TRBD1 as D (6 bases). This CDR3 spans 15 amino acids. With 3 bases removed from V and 5 bases from J, the gap between germline ends came to 13 bases. The CDR3 coding sequence is TGTGCCAGCAGTTTCGGCCTTCAGGGGAATGAAAAACTGTTTTTT. This encodes CASSFGLQGNEKLFF.

V is TRBV10-3 and J is TRBJ2-2; TRBD2 matches at 12 bases. The V and J ends lost 2 bases and 5 bases, in that order; junction bases with no gene match: 6. This CDR3 is 17 amino acids long. Germline assignment: CDR1 ENHRY and CDR2 SYGVKD. The CDR3 sequence is CAISEPLAGGPTGELFF. In DNA, the CDR3 is TGTGCCATCAGTGAGCCCCTAGCGGGGGGGCCGACCGGGGAGCTGTTTTTT.

This chain uses TRBV25-1 with TRBJ2-5, with 7 bases lining up with TRBD2. The CDR3 loop spans 15 amino acids. Trimming removed 4 bases from V and 2 bases from J; junction bases left unmatched: 7. CDR1 is MGHDK and CDR2 is SYGVNS in the germline V gene. The CDR3 here is CASSGKTSWQETQYF. In DNA, the CDR3 is TGTGCCAGCAGTGGCAAGACTAGCTGGCAAGAGACCCAGTACTTC.

The genes are TRBV20-1 and TRBJ2-5, with 10 bases lining up with TRBD2. CDR1 and CDR2 (germline): DFQATT, SNEGSKA (reference sequence). V shed 5 bases and J 4 bases; nucleotides not matched to a gene: 7. CDR3 length equals 14 residues. The CDR3 nucleotides read TGCAGTGCTGATCTAGCGGGGGCCCGAGAGACCCAGTACTTC. Protein product: CSADLAGARETQYF.

This clonotype has a handful of counts. The rearrangement links TRBV7-3 to TRBJ2-3, with D perhaps TRBD1 or TRBD2 (5 bases each). The CDR3 is 15 amino acids. Per germline, CDR1 SGHTA and CDR2 FQGTGA. The germline V and J ends were trimmed by 5 bases and 5 bases, with 17 bases remaining between them. The chain's CDR3 is CASSTRGNGKDTQYF. CDR3 in DNA: TGTGCCAGCAGCACTAGGGGTAACGGTAAAGATACGCAGTATTTT.

The V call is TRBV6-6, the J call TRBJ1-2, with TRBD1 matching over 8 bases. The V and J ends lost 5 bases and 2 bases, in that order; junction bases with no gene match: 4. This CDR3 comprises 14 residues. Per germline, CDR1 MNHNY and CDR2 SVGAGI (reference sequence). The CDR3 DNA reads as TGTGCCAGCAGTCGGGACAGGATGAACTATGGCTACACCTTC. Its translation is CASSRDRMNYGYTF.

The chain combines TRBV14 with TRBJ1-3, with D unclear. The CDR3 is made up of 13 amino acids. Trimming left V 4 bases short and J 0 bases short, with 4 bases between. The V gene's germline CDR1 is SGHDN and CDR2 FVKESK. This CDR3 reads CASSPASGNTIYF. In nucleotides, the CDR3 is TGTGCCAGCAGCCCGGCCTCTGGAAACACCATATATTTT.

Only a few counts were recorded for this clonotype. The CDR3 region has the DNA TGTGCCAGCAGCTTCCAGATTTCCTACGAGCAGTACTTC. This codes for CASSFQISYEQYF. This chain uses TRBV5-6 with TRBJ2-7; D unresolved. Per the germline V gene, CDR1 is SGHDT and CDR2 is YYEEEE. The CDR3 covers 13 residues. The V gene lost 2 bases and the J gene lost 1 base, with 7 bases spanning the gap.

For this clonotype: The junction and the germline gene differ at one end; a read error may be behind it. CDR3 protein: CVTSRETAGEKLFF. The CDR3 DNA follows: TGTGTCACCAGCAGAGAAACGGCTGGAGAAAAACTGTTTTTT. The rearrangement links TRBV15 to TRBJ1-4; D is unclear. CDR3 length: 14 amino acids. The germline CDR1 and CDR2 sequences are LNHNV and YYDKDF (reference sequence).

The chain uses TRBV20-1 and TRBJ1-1; 11 nucleotides agree with TRBD1. The trim removed 0 bases at V and 5 bases at J, leaving 5 bases unmatched. Germline V lookup: CDR1 DFQATT, CDR2 SNEGSKA (reference sequence). The CDR3 is 15 amino acids. The CDR3 DNA sequence: TGCAGTGCTAGAGAACTCGGGACAGGGGGGACTGAAGCTTTCTTT. Its translation is CSARELGTGGTEAFF.

This chain links TRBV5-6 with TRBJ2-5; possible D gene TRBD2, 5 bases. Gene TRBJ2-7 matches the end of the DNA better, so the J call may be wrong. Looked up from germline, CDR1 is SGHDT and CDR2 is YYEEEE. The CDR3 length is 13 residues. In DNA form, the CDR3 reads TGTGCCAGCAGCCTCCAACTAGACGACGAGCAGTACTTC. Translating it yields CASSLQLDDEQYF.